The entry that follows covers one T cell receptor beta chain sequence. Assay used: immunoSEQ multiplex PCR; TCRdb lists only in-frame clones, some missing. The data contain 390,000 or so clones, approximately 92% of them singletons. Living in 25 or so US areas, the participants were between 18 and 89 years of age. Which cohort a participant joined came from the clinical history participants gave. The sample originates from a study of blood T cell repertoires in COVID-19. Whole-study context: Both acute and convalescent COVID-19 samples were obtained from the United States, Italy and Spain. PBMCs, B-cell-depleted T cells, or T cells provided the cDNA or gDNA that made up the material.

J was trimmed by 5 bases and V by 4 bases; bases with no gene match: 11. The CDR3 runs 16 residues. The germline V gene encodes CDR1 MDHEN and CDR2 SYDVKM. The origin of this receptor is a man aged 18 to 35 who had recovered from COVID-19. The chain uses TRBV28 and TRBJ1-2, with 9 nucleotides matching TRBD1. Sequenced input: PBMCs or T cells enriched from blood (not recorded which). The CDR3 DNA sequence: TGTGCCAGCAGTTCCCCCACCGGGACAGGGACTTATGGCTACACCTTC. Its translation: CASSSPTGTGTYGYTF.